These T cell receptor beta chains were read from a single sample in a study of cytomegalovirus exposure and HLA in healthy donors. Sequencing used immunoSEQ multiplex PCR; TCRdb keeps in-frame clones, though not all of them. The repertoire holds about 110,000 clones, approximately 83% seen once, with around 2% in the top ten. Material for sequencing was PBMCs. The receptors stem from a man in his forties in good health and CMV-seronegative. The CDR3 runs from the conserved cysteine through the conserved F or W. D genes are given only for firm matches. The size field is filled for only some rows; it gives once, few, many or a size class.

j_call v_call d_call clone_size cdr3_aa cdr3_nt
TRBJ2-2 TRBV6-5 NA NA CASTTVTVTGELFF TGTGCCAGCACGACAGTGACGGTCACCGGGGAGCTGTTTTTT
TRBJ2-3 TRBV27 NA NA CASSPGPGRDTQYF TGTGCCAGCTCCCCTGGACCCGGGAGAGATACGCAGTATTTT
TRBJ1-1 TRBV5-6 NA once CASSHRGTDEAFF TGTGCCAGCAGCCACCGCGGGACGGATGAAGCTTTCTTT
TRBJ2-6 TRBV5-1 NA NA CASSLVERGFGANVLTF TGCGCCAGCAGCTTGGTCGAACGGGGATTCGGGGCCAACGTCCTGACTTTC
TRBJ1-1 TRBV6-1 NA NA CASSEEGGAHTEAFF TGTGCCAGCAGTGAAGAGGGGGGGGCACACACTGAAGCTTTCTTT
TRBJ1-2 TRBV29-1 TRBD1 NA CSVGAGTGTYTF TGCAGCGTTGGAGCCGGGACAGGTACTTACACCTTC
TRBJ1-5 TRBV7-8 TRBD1 NA CASSRTMTGHSNQPQHF TGTGCCAGCAGTCGCACAATGACAGGGCATAGCAATCAGCCCCAGCATTTT
TRBJ2-3 TRBV19 NA NA CASRRQETPTDTQYF TGTGCCAGTAGAAGACAGGAGACTCCCACAGATACGCAGTATTTT
TRBJ1-5 TRBV28 TRBD1 NA CASVMTGGQPQHF TGTGCCAGCGTTATGACAGGGGGTCAGCCCCAGCATTTT
TRBJ2-3 TRBV29-1 NA NA CSVDTGSDTQYF TGCAGCGTAGATACAGGTTCAGATACGCAGTATTTT
TRBJ1-3 TRBV19 NA NA CASSSPRTDYSGNTIYF TGTGCCAGTAGTTCCCCCCGGACAGACTACTCTGGAAACACCATATATTTT
TRBJ1-1 TRBV5-1 TRBD1 NA CASKGQGVTEAFF TGCGCCAGCAAGGGACAGGGCGTCACTGAAGCTTTCTTT
TRBJ1-1 TRBV28 NA NA CASSRGTVAEAFF TGTGCCAGCAGTAGAGGGACTGTGGCTGAAGCTTTCTTT
TRBJ1-2 TRBV28 TRBD1 NA CAILGRTGAYGYTF TGTGCCATCCTAGGTCGGACAGGGGCCTATGGCTACACCTTC